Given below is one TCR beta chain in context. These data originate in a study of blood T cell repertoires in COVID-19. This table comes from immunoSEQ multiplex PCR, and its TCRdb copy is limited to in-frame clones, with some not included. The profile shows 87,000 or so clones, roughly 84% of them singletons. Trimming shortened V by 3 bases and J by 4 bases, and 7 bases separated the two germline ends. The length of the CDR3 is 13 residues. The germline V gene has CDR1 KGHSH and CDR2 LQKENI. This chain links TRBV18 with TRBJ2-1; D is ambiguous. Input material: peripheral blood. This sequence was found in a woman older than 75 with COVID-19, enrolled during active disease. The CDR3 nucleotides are TGTGCCAGCTCACCGAGTACTTACAATGAGCAGTTCTTC. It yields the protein CASSPSTYNEQFF. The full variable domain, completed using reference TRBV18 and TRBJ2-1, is NAGVMQNPRHLVRRRGQEARLRCSPMKGHSHVYWYRQLPEEGLKFMVYLQKENIIDESGMPKERFSAEFPKEGPSILRIQQVVRGDSAAYFCASSPSTYNEQFFGPGTRLTVL.